Given below is one T cell receptor (beta chain) in context. The germline gives CDR1 SGHNT, CDR2 YENEEA. V was cut by 0 bases and J by 1 base, with 1 base left in between. This CDR3 is built from 13 residues. The data were obtained in a study of shared clonotypes between healthy human individuals. Clones were read by immunoSEQ multiplex PCR, and TCRdb kept only the in-frame ones, dropping some. The sample lists more than 850,000 clones; around three quarters were seen once. The V gene is TRBV11-3, the J gene TRBJ2-1, with D hard to call. This clonotype was obtained from a man between 18 and 29 years old in good health. Some clones in this sample may be carry-over from other donors' samples. Sequenced input: memory CD4+ T cells from PBMCs. Documented subset: CD45RA-negative fraction. CDR3 bases: TGTGCCAGCAGCTTAGATTCCTACAATGAGCAGTTCTTC. Its translation is CASSLDSYNEQFF. Full variable domain (remainder filled in from reference TRBV11-3 and TRBJ2-1): EAGVVQSPRYKIIEKKQPVAFWCNPISGHNTLYWYLQNLGQGPELLIRYENEEAVDDSQLPKDRFSAERLKGVDSTLKIQPAELGDSAVYLCASSLDSYNEQFFGPGTRLTVL.